Shown below are 19 T cell receptor beta chains from a single sample sequenced in a study of neurological immune-mediated disorders. Time point described: longitudinal time-point 2. TCRdb reprocessed the 5' RACE reads with MiXCR, giving one entry per CDR3 protein. The table lists some 100,000 distinct CDR3 sequences, over 10% of them singletons, with about 5% in the top ten. Material: PBMCs. The receptors stem from a female donor with HTLV-1-associated myelopathy (HAM/TSP).

The sample holds many counts of this clonotype. This chain uses TRBV11-2 with TRBJ2-5; TRBD1 matches at 8 bases. Per germline, CDR1 SGHAT and CDR2 FQNNGV. The trim removed 5 bases at V and 4 bases at J, leaving 15 bases unmatched. This CDR3 comprises 17 residues. The CDR3 coding sequence is TGTGCCAGCAGCATCGTCGCCGACAGGGGCGTTGTAGAGACCCAGTACTTC. Encoded protein: CASSIVADRGVVETQYF.

This clonotype was found many times. The chain couples TRBV20-1 to TRBJ2-5, with 10 bases aligning to TRBD2. The CDR3 totals 14 residues. V shed 6 bases, J shed 2 bases, and the junction held 6 bases outside the gene matches. Germline V gives CDR1 DFQATT, CDR2 SNEGSKA (reference sequence). The CDR3: CSAGAGGIQETQYF. CDR3 in DNA: TGCAGTGCCGGAGCGGGGGGGATTCAAGAGACCCAGTACTTC.

This clonotype came up many times. The genes are TRBV10-3 and TRBJ1-5; TRBD1 might be the D (6 bases). The ends were cut back, 4 bases at V and 0 bases at J, with 10 bases in the middle. CDR1 and CDR2 from the germline V gene are ENHRY and SYGVKD. There are 15 residues in the CDR3. This chain's CDR3 is CAISGHRDSNQPQHF. In DNA form, the CDR3 reads TGTGCCATCAGTGGCCACAGGGATAGCAATCAGCCCCAGCATTTT.

This clonotype was counted ten times or more. The chain is built from TRBV7-9 and TRBJ2-7; the match to TRBD1 covers 11 bases. Germline CDR1 SEHNR, CDR2 FQNEAQ (reference sequence). This CDR3 is built from 15 residues. The junction had 8 bases not matched to a gene; V was cut back by 5 bases and J by 5 bases. The CDR3 here is CASSPGQGARDEQYF. CDR3 DNA: TGTGCCAGCAGCCCCGGACAGGGGGCCCGAGACGAGCAGTACTTC.

At least ten counts were recorded for this clonotype. V is TRBV5-1 and J is TRBJ2-1; D gene unclear. In germline, CDR1 is SGHRS, CDR2 YFSETQ. V was cut by 1 base and J by 0 bases, with 5 bases left in between. CDR3 size: 14 residues. Here the CDR3 reads CASSLRASYNEQFF. CDR3 in DNA: TGCGCCAGCAGCTTGAGGGCCTCCTACAATGAGCAGTTCTTC.

This clonotype was counted ten times or more. The chain recombines TRBV28 with TRBJ2-2, with D possibly matching TRBD2 (6 bases). The germline V gene encodes CDR1 MDHEN and CDR2 SYDVKM. V shed 7 bases and J shed 3 bases, with 18 bases lying between them. The CDR3 spans 16 residues. DNA of the CDR3: TGTGCCAGCATCGCGATTACCGGGACTCACACCGGGGAGCTGTTTTTT. Protein product: CASIAITGTHTGELFF.

This clonotype was seen at least ten times. The V call is TRBV7-2, the J call TRBJ2-5; D gene ambiguous. The CDR3 has 14 residues. CDR1 SGHTA and CDR2 FQGNSA come from the germline V gene. V was cut by 2 bases and J by 2 bases, with 9 bases left in between. This CDR3 reads CASSLSGPQETQYF. DNA of the CDR3: TGTGCCAGCAGCTTATCCGGACCTCAAGAGACCCAGTACTTC.

At least ten counts were recorded for this clonotype. The chain is built from TRBV20-1 and TRBJ2-7; D remains ambiguous. V was cut by 4 bases and J by 2 bases, with 9 bases left in between. This CDR3 comprises 12 residues. Germline CDR1 reads DFQATT; CDR2 reads SNEGSKA (reference sequence). CDR3 nucleotide sequence: TGCAGTGCTATTCACCGAACCTACGAGCAGTACTTC. Translating gives CSAIHRTYEQYF.

In its sample, this clonotype is medium-sized (0.01 to 0.1%). This chain links TRBV5-1 with TRBJ1-4; 8 nucleotides agree with TRBD1. V was pared by 0 bases and J by 1 base, with 5 bases of the junction left unmatched. Germline V gene sequence: CDR1 SGHRS, CDR2 YFSETQ. The CDR3 is 17 residues long. CDR3 in amino acids: CASSLDGTGGTNEKLFF. In DNA form, the CDR3 reads TGCGCCAGCAGCTTGGATGGGACAGGAGGAACTAATGAAAAACTGTTTTTT. The variable domain in full, completed from reference TRBV5-1 and TRBJ1-4, reads KAGVTQTPRYLIKTRGQQVTLSCSPISGHRSVSWYQQTPGQGLQFLFEYFSETQRNKGNFPGRFSGRQFSNSRSEMNVSTLELGDSALYLCASSLDGTGGTNEKLFFGSGTQLSVL.

As for this clonotype: The DNA is omitted, as the CDR3 cannot be located on it reliably, and the CDR3 follows TCRdb's listing. The J gene is TRBJ2-1, the V gene TRBV6-5; the table's D call, TRBD1, was not checked against the DNA. The CDR3 adds up to 20 amino acids, both ends counted. Per germline, CDR1 MNHEY and CDR2 SVGAGI. CDR3 loop: CASSFYICSAGQGSDNEQFF.

The sample holds many counts of this clonotype. This sequence joins TRBV5-1 and TRBJ2-1; 7 bases map to TRBD2. Germline V lookup: CDR1 SGHRS, CDR2 YFSETQ. Trimming took 5 bases from V and 0 from J; bases not matched to a gene: 8. The CDR3 is made up of 16 amino acids. The CDR3 nucleotides are TGCGCCAGCAGGCGAGACGGGGGGTTCTCCTACAATGAGCAGTTCTTC. The encoded protein is CASRRDGGFSYNEQFF.

There are many counts of this clonotype. The chain has TRBV7-9 and TRBJ2-4; D call uncertain. This CDR3 has 14 residues. CDR1 and CDR2 (germline): SEHNR, FQNEAQ (reference sequence). The V end lost 5 bases, the J end lost 2 bases, and 10 bases lay between the germline ends. The CDR3: CASSLSGSKNIQYF. The CDR3 DNA sequence: TGTGCCAGCAGCCTCTCCGGGTCCAAAAACATTCAGTACTTC.

This clonotype is labeled medium-sized (0.01 to 0.1%). The V and J genes are TRBV7-9 and TRBJ2-1; D unresolved. CDR1 SEHNR and CDR2 FQNEAQ come from the germline V gene (reference sequence). The CDR3 loop spans 14 amino acids. Trimming took 2 bases from V and 3 from J, leaving 8 bases between them. The CDR3 loop reads CASSLLGNYNEQFF. CDR3 DNA: TGTGCCAGCAGCTTACTAGGGAACTACAATGAGCAGTTCTTC.

With respect to this clonotype: Compared with germline, one end of the junction differs, possibly owing to a read error. This chain links TRBV7-9 with TRBJ2-1; 8 bases map to TRBD2. CDR3 size: 13 residues. In germline, CDR1 is SEHNR, CDR2 FQNEAQ (reference sequence). The CDR3 DNA sequence: TGTGCCAGCAGCTTAGGAAGCCTGAGCGGGGGTTACTTC. Translation gives CASSLGSLSGGYF.

The chain couples TRBV5-4 to TRBJ1-5; 9 nucleotides match TRBD1. The CDR3 extends over 14 amino acids. In germline, CDR1 is SGHNT, CDR2 YYREEE (reference sequence). J was trimmed by 4 bases and V by 4 bases; bases with no gene match: 3. The CDR3 DNA is TGTGCCAGCAGCGAGGGACAGGGAAATCAGCCCCAGCATTTT. It encodes CASSEGQGNQPQHF. The full variable domain, its missing parts supplied by reference TRBV5-4 and TRBJ1-5, is ETGVTQSPTHLIKTRGQQVTLRCSSQSGHNTVSWYQQALGQGPQFIFQYYREEENGRGNFPPRFSGLQFPNYSSELNVNALELDDSALYLCASSEGQGNQPQHFGDGTRLSIL.

This rearrangement joins TRBV6-5 to TRBJ2-3; D unresolved. Germline V CDR1 and CDR2: MNHEY, SVGAGI. This CDR3 region has 13 residues. V was cut by 5 bases and J by 2 bases, with 8 bases left in between. DNA of the CDR3: TGTGCCAGCAGTCCGCGCCACACAGATACGCAGTATTTT. Protein: CASSPRHTDTQYF.

The chain is built from TRBV7-9 and TRBJ1-2; 7 nucleotides match TRBD1. This CDR3 contains 14 residues. The germline CDR1 and CDR2 sequences are SEHNR and FQNEAQ (reference sequence). The junction had 11 bases not matched to a gene; V was cut back by 11 bases and J by 2 bases. The CDR3 sequence is CAWPRGQRNYGYTF. CDR3 DNA: TGTGCCTGGCCCCGGGGACAGAGAAACTATGGCTACACCTTC.

This clonotype was detected ten times or more. The chain recombines TRBV4-1 with TRBJ1-4; unclear D gene. The V and J ends lost 4 bases and 8 bases respectively, with 14 bases between them. Germline assignment: CDR1 MGHRA and CDR2 YSYEKL. The CDR3 extends over 14 amino acids. The CDR3 region has the DNA TGCGCCAGCAGCCTCGACGCCGAGGGAGAAAAACTGTTTTTT. Protein sequence: CASSLDAEGEKLFF.

The sample holds a few counts of this clonotype. The CDR3 spells CASSLGGLADYNEQFF. CDR3 sequence (DNA): TGTGCCAGCAGCTTAGGGGGACTAGCGGATTACAATGAGCAGTTCTTC. The chain recombines TRBV7-2 with TRBJ2-1; 11 bases agree with TRBD2. The CDR3 spans 16 residues. Trimming cost V 1 base and J 4 bases; bases outside gene matches: 3. CDR1 and CDR2 from the germline V gene are SGHTA and FQGNSA.